A selection of T cell receptor beta chains follows, all from one sample in a study of spatial heterogeneity in lung cancer. TCRdb passed the 5' RACE reads through MiXCR, listing each CDR3 protein once. The sample lists tens of thousands of distinct CDR3 sequences, 10% to 15% occurring once. This material consisted of PBMCs, taken at surgery. These TCRs come from a male donor with early-stage non-small cell lung cancer. The CDR3 runs from the conserved cysteine through the conserved F or W. A D gene is named only where the DNA matches it firmly. The size entry is marked missing in some rows and otherwise reads once, few, many or a size class.

TRBJ1-5 | NA | TRBV19 | few | CATSGRGLSNQPQHF
TRBJ2-2 | NA | TRBV14 | few | CASSPGPSPRELFF
TRBJ1-1 | NA | TRBV5-1 | few | CASRTDPNTEAFF
TRBJ1-6 | TRBD1 | TRBV5-1 | few | CASSLGGGTGNSPLHF
TRBJ2-1 | TRBD2 | TRBV3-1 | few | CASSHSGLAASYNEQFF
TRBJ2-1 | TRBD2 | TRBV25-1 | many | CASSLREYSEQFF
TRBJ2-7 | TRBD1 | TRBV24-1 | NA | CATSETGESDEQYF
TRBJ1-1 | TRBD1 | TRBV5-1 | few | CASSEGATTEAFF
TRBJ1-2 | TRBD1 | TRBV2 | NA | CASSEGGSQGYYGYTF
TRBJ1-5 | NA | TRBV6-1 | many | CASSEGEGGNQPQHF
TRBJ2-7 | TRBD1 | TRBV29-1 | few | CSVLTGGVYEQYF
TRBJ2-2 | NA | TRBV30 | NA | CAWTVRGASTGELFF
TRBJ2-3 | TRBD2 | TRBV5-1 | few | CASTLTSGDITDTQYF
TRBJ2-4 | TRBD2 | TRBV3-1 | NA | CASSQTSGGRGAKNIQYF
TRBJ2-7 | NA | TRBV20-1 | many | CSARATSYEQYF
TRBJ2-7 | TRBD1 | TRBV9 | few | CASSAGQGPAYEQYF
TRBJ1-1 | NA | TRBV6-2/TRBV6-3 | few | CASSHTMGAFF
TRBJ2-3 | TRBD1 | TRBV5-1 | few | CASSLEGQGPDTQYF
TRBJ1-4 | NA | TRBV2 | few | CASRFTGIGREKLFF
TRBJ1-1 | NA | TRBV19 | NA | CASSKVASGPYEAFF
TRBJ2-7 | NA | TRBV11-2 | many | CASTAVGILGHSSYEQYF
TRBJ2-7 | NA | TRBV7-9 | once | CASSLGPGWDYEQYF
TRBJ2-3 | NA | TRBV7-2 | NA | CASGRGGTDTQYF
TRBJ1-5 | NA | TRBV19 | few | CASKGRGNQPQHF
TRBJ1-2 | TRBD1 | TRBV11-2 | few | CASSLGGGADGYTF
TRBJ2-2 | TRBD2 | TRBV7-6 | NA | CASSPTSNTGELFF
TRBJ2-5 | TRBD2 | TRBV20-1 | NA | CSAAPLSGRRETQYF
TRBJ1-4 | TRBD1 | TRBV7-8 | NA | CASSWAVTLQGSNEKLFF
TRBJ1-5 | TRBD1 | TRBV4-1 | many | CASSQDQGGGQPQHF
TRBJ2-5 | NA | TRBV29-1 | NA | CSKNRGSQYF
TRBJ1-2 | NA | TRBV5-1 | NA | CASSSEGAGYTF
TRBJ2-6 | NA | TRBV30 | few | CAWTEGGGLTF
TRBJ2-2 | TRBD1 | TRBV19 | NA | CATNRDRGYTGELFF
TRBJ2-3 | NA | TRBV18 | NA | CASSPVVGTDTQYF
TRBJ2-5 | TRBD1 | TRBV3-1 | many | CASNEGTEETQYF
TRBJ2-7 | NA | TRBV20-1 | few | CSALPLSRGSYEQYF
TRBJ2-5 | NA | TRBV6-2/TRBV6-3 | NA | CASTIYFEETQYF
TRBJ1-6 | NA | TRBV5-1 | few | CASSLIQGENYNSPLHF
TRBJ2-2 | NA | TRBV12-3/TRBV12-4 | NA | CASGWRTGELFF
TRBJ1-5 | NA | TRBV19 | NA | CASSIGKDGNQPQHF
TRBJ2-5 | TRBD1 | TRBV29-1 | many | CSVDRTGRKETQYF
TRBJ1-1 | NA | TRBV30 | few | CAWRSGGLGEAFF
TRBJ2-3 | NA | TRBV24-1 | few | CATSDSGPDTDTQYF
TRBJ2-7 | TRBD2 | TRBV29-1 | NA | CSVASGSGYEQYF
TRBJ2-5 | NA | TRBV5-4 | few | CASSFSGRARGGETQYF
TRBJ2-7 | NA | TRBV29-1 | few | CSARTAGEQYF
TRBJ2-7 | TRBD1 | TRBV29-1 | NA | CSVTQRTGRHEQYF
TRBJ2-1 | NA | TRBV29-1 | few | CSARKMAGDNEQFF
TRBJ2-2 | NA | TRBV7-2 | NA | CASSLGTLNTGELFF
TRBJ2-3 | TRBD2 | TRBV3-1 | few | CASSDPGLVTDTQYF
TRBJ2-7 | NA | TRBV20-1 | NA | CSANRGSSYEQYF
TRBJ2-7 | TRBD1 | TRBV10-3 | NA | CATREDRDYEQYF
TRBJ1-1 | TRBD1 | TRBV10-3 | few | CAIKTGASNTEAFF
TRBJ2-3 | TRBD1 | TRBV20-1 | few | CSARGQGTQYF
TRBJ2-5 | NA | TRBV18 | NA | CASSPDGGQETQYF